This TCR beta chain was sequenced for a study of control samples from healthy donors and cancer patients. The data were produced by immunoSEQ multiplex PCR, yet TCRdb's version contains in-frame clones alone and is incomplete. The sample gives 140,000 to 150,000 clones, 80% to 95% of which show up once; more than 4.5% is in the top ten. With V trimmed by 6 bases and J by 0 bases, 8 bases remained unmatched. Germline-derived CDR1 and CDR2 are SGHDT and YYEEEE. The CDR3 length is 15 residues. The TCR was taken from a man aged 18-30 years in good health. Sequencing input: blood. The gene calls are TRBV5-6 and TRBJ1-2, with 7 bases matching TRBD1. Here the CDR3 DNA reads TGTGCCAGCACCCCCGGGGACAGAACTAACTATGGCTACACCTTC. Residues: CASTPGDRTNYGYTF.